This TCR beta chain was identified in a study of cytomegalovirus exposure and HLA in healthy donors. Study-level points and caveats: Later analysis identified a missense DCLRE1C variant that was linked to TCR beta V- and J-gene trimming.

J lost 5 bases, V lost 4 bases, and 7 bases had no gene match. The CDR3 sequence is 14 residues long. Germline-derived CDR1 and CDR2 are GTSNPN and SVGIG (reference sequence). Concerning this clone: Its target is unknown.

The PCR contained 60 Vbeta and 13 Jbeta primers. The data were produced by immunoSEQ multiplex PCR, yet TCRdb's version contains in-frame clones alone and is incomplete. Of over 50,000 clones in the sample, 60% to 80% were seen once. What was sequenced was PBMCs. The gene calls are TRBV30 and TRBJ2-5, with TRBD2 identical over 10 bases. This sequence originates from a female donor in good health and CMV-seronegative. The CDR3 protein is CAWMGAGGPETQYF. The CDR3 region has the DNA TGTGCCTGGATGGGAGCGGGGGGGCCGGAGACCCAGTACTTC.